Detailed here is one T cell receptor (beta chain). This entry comes from a study of OX40 agonist ivuxolimab in advanced cancers. About the study: Treatment received earlier with anti-PD-1, anti-PD-L1 or anti-CTLA-4 agents was allowed, and approximately 40% had some.

The data were produced by immunoSEQ multiplex PCR, yet TCRdb's version contains in-frame clones alone and is incomplete. The sample yields more than 55,000 clones, around nine tenths seen once. Germline CDR1 is SGHVS and CDR2 is FQNEAQ. V dropped 5 bases and J dropped 7; count of bases not matched to a gene: 7. The CDR3 has 15 residues. The sequencing here drew on CD4+ or CD8+ T cells sorted from blood, taken in a trial of the OX40 agonist ivuxolimab. This chain connects TRBV7-8 to TRBJ1-6, with TRBD1 matching over 8 bases. The receptor's source is an adult with an advanced solid tumor such as melanoma, head and neck, liver or kidney cancer. The CDR3, as DNA: TGTGCCAGCAGCCGGACAGGGAATGGAAATTCACCCCTCCACTTT. Protein: CASSRTGNGNSPLHF.